The 7 T cell receptor beta chains below come from one sample, sequenced in a study of cytomegalovirus exposure and HLA in healthy donors (TCRdb year 2017). The receptor library was made with the immunoSEQ multiplex PCR assay. For the multiplex PCR, a mixture combining 60 forward primers for TCR Vbeta segments and 13 reverse primers for TCR Jbeta segments was used. TCRdb's version of the immuneACCESS table is confined to in-frame rearrangements and falls short of the full clone set. An unresolved V gene accounts for under half of the shortfall where checked; the remainder is of unknown origin. The sample has some 150,000 clones on record, 70% to 80% of them singletons. Clones ranked in the top ten supply about 4.6% of the sample. The specimen was PBMCs. Receptors were obtained from a middle-aged man in good health and CMV-seronegative.

Only one count was recorded for this clone. The CDR3 DNA is TGTGCCAGCGGGGGACAGGTAGGGGAGACCCAGTACTTC. Translation: CASGGQVGETQYF. The chain has TRBV2 and TRBJ2-5; 8 bases fit TRBD1. CDR3 length: 13 amino acids. Germline V gives CDR1 SNHLY, CDR2 FYNNEI. The V and J ends lost 8 bases and 5 bases, in that order; junction bases with no gene match: 7. Complete variable domain (other parts from reference TRBV2 and TRBJ2-5): EPEVTQTPSHQVTQMGQEVILRCVPISNHLYFYWYRQILGQKVEFLVSFYNNEISEKSEIFDDQFSVERPDGSNFTLKIRSTKLEDSAMYFCASGGQVGETQYFGPGTRLLVL.

This rearrangement joins TRBV10-3 to TRBJ1-6; maybe TRBD1 (5 bases). V was pared by 7 bases and J by 6 bases, with 13 bases between. The CDR3 totals 14 residues. Per germline, CDR1 ENHRY and CDR2 SYGVKD. This CDR3 reads CAINRGTFNSPLHF. In DNA, the CDR3 is TGTGCCATCAACCGCGGGACCTTTAATTCACCCCTCCACTTT.

The J gene is TRBJ1-2, the V gene TRBV29-1; 8 bases are a match to TRBD1. The CDR3 is made up of 13 amino acids. The junction had 7 bases not matched to a gene; V was cut back by 6 bases and J by 4 bases. Germline values: CDR1 SQVTM, CDR2 ANQGSEA. The CDR3 DNA reads TGCAGCGTGGGGGGGCAGGGGGCCTATGGCTACACCTTC. This gives the protein CSVGGQGAYGYTF. The full variable domain, with the rest looked up from reference TRBV29-1 and TRBJ1-2, is SAVISQKPSRDICQRGTSLTIQCQVDSQVTMMFWYRQQPGQSLTLIATANQGSEATYESGFVIDKFPISRPNLTFSTLTVSNMSPEDSSIYLCSVGGQGAYGYTFGSGTRLTVV.

This clone was detected a few times. This rearrangement joins TRBV7-9 to TRBJ2-3, with 7 bases matching TRBD2. The CDR3 has 16 residues. Germline lookup yields CDR1 SEHNR and CDR2 FQNEAQ (reference sequence). V lost 1 base, J lost 4 bases, and 8 bases stayed unmatched. The CDR3 coding sequence is TGTGCCAGCAGCTTAGGAGCTCCGGGAGGCGCAGATACGCAGTATTTT. It yields the protein CASSLGAPGGADTQYF.

CDR3 in DNA: TGCGCCAGCAGTTCGACAGGGGAGCAGTTCTTC. It yields the protein CASSSTGEQFF. The chain combines TRBV10-1 with TRBJ2-1; 7 bases fit TRBD1. The junction had 2 bases not matched to a gene; V was cut back by 5 bases and J by 10 bases. Germline CDR1 WNHNN, CDR2 SYGVQD (reference sequence). The CDR3 has 11 residues.

The V and J genes are TRBV7-3 and TRBJ2-5; D might be TRBD2 (5 bases). The ends were cut back, 5 bases at V and 5 bases at J, with 12 bases in the middle. CDR3 length equals 13 residues. Per the germline V gene, CDR1 is SGHTA and CDR2 is FQGTGA. CDR3 coding DNA: TGTGCCAGCAGCCGGGATACAAGGGAGACCCAGTACTTC. This codes for CASSRDTRETQYF.

This chain uses TRBV5-1 with TRBJ2-1; TRBD2 matches at 12 bases. The CDR3 length is 17 residues. Trimming took 0 bases from V and 4 from J; bases not matched to a gene: 5. In germline, CDR1 is SGHRS, CDR2 YFSETQ. CDR3 bases: TGCGCCAGCAGCTTGGCTAGCGGGGGGGCCCTATACAATGAGCAGTTCTTC. This translates into CASSLASGGALYNEQFF.